Following are 18 T cell receptor beta chains from one sample sequenced in a study of spatial heterogeneity in lung cancer. Time point described: sample taken at primary tumor resection. Sequencing of whole RNA from tumor, nontumor lung or frozen PBMC involved no sorting. TCRdb passed the 5' RACE reads through MiXCR, listing each CDR3 protein once. The repertoire holds about 85,000 distinct CDR3 sequences, with approximately 21% as singletons. The material sequenced was PBMCs, taken at surgery. The receptor source for this set is a male donor with early-stage non-small cell lung cancer.

This clonotype has just a few counts. The chain employs TRBV12-3 or TRBV12-4 and TRBJ1-3; TRBD1 matches at 7 bases. This CDR3 has 14 residues. Trimming took 5 bases from V and 8 from J; bases not matched to a gene: 9. The CDR3 loop reads CASSRQGFVDTIYF. The CDR3 DNA follows: TGTGCCAGCAGTCGACAGGGCTTCGTGGACACCATATATTTT.

This clonotype was detected a few times. The V call is TRBV6-6, the J call TRBJ2-1; TRBD1 aligns across 9 bases. V shed 8 bases and J 7 bases; nucleotides not matched to a gene: 9. The CDR3 covers 14 residues. Germline-derived CDR1 and CDR2 are MNHNY and SVGAGI (reference sequence). Written as DNA, the CDR3 is TGTGCCAGCGGAAACACAGGGGGCGGGAATGAGCAGTTCTTC. It codes for CASGNTGGGNEQFF.

This clonotype was seen only a few times. The V gene is TRBV5-4, the J gene TRBJ2-3; D is perhaps TRBD1 (6 bases). Per germline, CDR1 SGHNT and CDR2 YYREEE (reference sequence). The CDR3 consists of 14 residues. V was pared by 5 bases and J by 6 bases, with 16 bases between. Here the CDR3 reads CASSSYSGVDTQYF. CDR3 DNA sequence: TGTGCCAGCAGTTCTTACTCAGGGGTGGATACGCAGTATTTT.

In this sample, this clonotype turned up a few times. This chain connects TRBV18 to TRBJ1-2; perhaps TRBD1 as D (5 bases). V gave up 3 bases and J gave up 3 bases, with 14 bases separating them. CDR1 and CDR2 from the germline V gene are KGHSH and LQKENI. This CDR3 is built from 15 residues. DNA of the CDR3: TGTGCCAGCTCACCCATGGGGGGGACGGACTATGGCTACACCTTC. Protein product: CASSPMGGTDYGYTF.

The gene calls are TRBV6-5 and TRBJ1-6, with TRBD1 identical over 10 bases. Trimming took 5 bases from V and 6 from J; bases not matched to a gene: 4. CDR1 and CDR2 from the germline V gene are MNHEY and SVGAGI. The CDR3 is 15 amino acids. As DNA, the CDR3 is TGTGCCAGCAGTAAAGGGGACAGGGGTAATTCACCCCTCCACTTT. It yields the protein CASSKGDRGNSPLHF.

This clonotype has more than one count but fewer than ten. The gene calls are TRBV29-1 and TRBJ1-2, with D unclear. The CDR3 spans 12 residues. Germline V lookup: CDR1 SQVTM, CDR2 ANQGSEA. V was clipped by 3 bases and J by 3 bases, with 8 bases between them. CDR3 nucleotide sequence: TGCAGCGTTGATCAAAGGTACTATGGCTACACCTTC. This gives the protein CSVDQRYYGYTF.

The gene calls are TRBV10-3 and TRBJ2-1; D is unresolved. Deletions cut 8 bases from V and 7 bases from J, with 24 bases between. Per the germline V gene, CDR1 is ENHRY and CDR2 is SYGVKD. CDR3 length: 16 amino acids. For the CDR3, the DNA is TGTGCCATCTCCCGCGGTACTCTCAACGAGGTAAATGAGCAGTTCTTC. Translated, it gives CAISRGTLNEVNEQFF.

The V and J genes are TRBV2 and TRBJ1-6; TRBD1 is a possible D gene (6 bases). Germline CDR1 SNHLY, CDR2 FYNNEI. Trimming pared 1 base from V and 7 bases from J, leaving 14 bases between. This CDR3 spans 16 amino acids. In DNA form, the CDR3 reads TGTGCCAGCAGTGAAGAACAGGGTCTTTACAATTCACCCCTCCACTTT. Residues: CASSEEQGLYNSPLHF.

This clonotype was detected only a few times. The V and J genes are TRBV10-2 and TRBJ2-1; D is uncertain. V lost 7 bases to trimming and J lost 8 bases, with 9 bases between them. The CDR3 runs 11 residues. Per germline, CDR1 WSHSY and CDR2 SAAADI. The DNA of the CDR3 is TGCGCCAGCACCCTGGGTGATGAGCAGTTCTTC. Protein product: CASTLGDEQFF.

This clonotype was found a few times. V gene TRBV20-1 combines with J gene TRBJ2-5, with a tentative D call TRBD1 (6 bases). The CDR3 loop spans 11 amino acids. Germline values: CDR1 DFQATT, CDR2 SNEGSKA (reference sequence). Trimming took 6 bases from V and 3 from J, leaving 8 bases between them. The CDR3 DNA follows: TGCAGTGCAGGGACAAAAGAGACCCAGTACTTC. Amino acid sequence: CSAGTKETQYF.

This clonotype showed up many times. This chain joins TRBV5-6 and TRBJ1-2; D uncertain. Trimming cost V 4 bases and J 1 base, with 11 bases left between them. This CDR3 has 14 amino acids. Germline V gene lookup returns CDR1 SGHDT and CDR2 YYEEEE. The CDR3 loop is CASSPGFDNYGYTF. The CDR3 nucleotides are TGTGCCAGCAGCCCTGGATTTGATAACTATGGCTACACCTTC.

This clonotype has more than one count but fewer than ten. The genes are TRBV19 and TRBJ2-2; possible D gene TRBD1, 7 bases. CDR3 length equals 13 residues. V lost 6 bases and J 6 bases, leaving 11 bases between the germline ends. From germline, CDR1 is LNHDA and CDR2 SQIVND (reference sequence). The CDR3 loop reads CASRTGTSGELFF. The CDR3 bases are TGTGCCAGTAGGACAGGGACTTCCGGGGAGCTGTTTTTT.

At least ten counts were recorded for this clonotype. V and J are TRBV6-5 and TRBJ1-1; D ambiguous. From germline, CDR1 is MNHEY and CDR2 SVGAGI. V lost 4 bases and J lost 5, with 14 bases in between. CDR3 length equals 14 residues. The CDR3: CASSSYKPGTEAFF. DNA for the CDR3: TGTGCCAGCAGTTCCTACAAACCCGGGACTGAAGCTTTCTTT.

The V call is TRBV12-3 or TRBV12-4, the J call TRBJ2-7; D may be TRBD1 or TRBD2 (5 bases each). The CDR3 sequence is 13 residues long. V was cut by 2 bases and J by 6 bases, with 11 bases left in between. The DNA for the CDR3 is TGTGCCAGCAGTTTAAGAGGGGATGCCGAGCAGTACTTC. Its translation is CASSLRGDAEQYF.

This clonotype has more than one count but fewer than ten. The gene calls are TRBV5-1 and TRBJ2-5; TRBD1 or TRBD2 may be the D gene (5 bases each). The CDR3 length is 15 residues. Germline V CDR1 and CDR2: SGHRS, YFSETQ. Trimming pared 5 bases from V and 1 base from J, leaving 15 bases between. CDR3 region: CASRDKGTGQETQYF. CDR3 sequence (DNA): TGCGCCAGCAGAGACAAGGGGACGGGCCAAGAGACCCAGTACTTC.

This clonotype has just a few counts. The J gene is TRBJ1-1, the V gene TRBV3-1, with TRBD1 matching over 9 bases. V gave up 4 bases and J gave up 2 bases; unmatched junction bases: 8. Germline V gene lookup returns CDR1 LGHDT and CDR2 YNNKEL (reference sequence). The CDR3 spans 16 residues. CDR3 bases: TGTGCCAGCAGCCCCGGGACAGGGAAGCTTAACACTGAAGCTTTCTTT. Translation: CASSPGTGKLNTEAFF.

The chain employs TRBV18 and TRBJ2-3; 7 positions agree with TRBD1. The V segment lost 6 bases and the J segment 5 bases; nucleotides outside the gene matches: 11. The CDR3 sequence is 15 residues long. Germline V lookup: CDR1 KGHSH, CDR2 LQKENI. The CDR3 sequence is CASSPGTAKQDTQYF. CDR3 DNA sequence: TGTGCCAGCTCGCCCGGGACAGCCAAACAAGATACGCAGTATTTT.

This clonotype has more than one count but fewer than ten. The V and J genes are TRBV12-3 or TRBV12-4 and TRBJ2-3; 16 bases map to TRBD2. V shed 6 bases and J 4 bases; nucleotides not matched to a gene: 13. CDR3 length equals 19 residues. The CDR3: CASSLLPGLAGGLSDTQYF. The CDR3 DNA is TGTGCCAGCAGCTTATTACCGGGACTAGCGGGGGGGCTCTCAGATACGCAGTATTTT.